This T cell receptor beta chain was sequenced for a study of Ad26.COV2.S vaccination and SARS-CoV-2 variants. Overall study: The donor was enrolled in the Ad26.COV2.S arm of the COV1001 trial. Dosing was one shot or two shots 56 days apart. Regarding the study as a whole: The study found higher spike-specific TCR breadth in vaccine than placebo recipients.

Repertoires were generated with immunoSEQ multiplex PCR, while TCRdb's copy carries only in-frame clones and drops some. Of some 340,000 clones listed, around 84% are singletons. The treatment is: 19 received Ad26.COV2.S at low or high dose, single or two shots; roughly five received placebo; per-sample allocation not given. Samples came from day 63 after the first vaccine or placebo injection. CDR3 size: 14 residues. Germline assignment: CDR1 LNHDA and CDR2 SQIVND (reference sequence). J was trimmed by 4 bases and V by 4 bases; bases with no gene match: 2. Points on this clone: What it recognizes is unknown.

J is TRBJ1-2 and V is TRBV19; 11 positions agree with TRBD1. Sequenced here: peripheral blood, sampled in a trial of Ad26.COV2.S vaccine versus placebo. This receptor was identified in a person between 18 and 65 years old who received the Ad26.COV2.S COVID-19 vaccine or a placebo. The CDR3 coding sequence is TGTGCCAGTAGTAGGACAGGGGGCAGCTATGGCTACACCTTC. Its protein is CASSRTGGSYGYTF.